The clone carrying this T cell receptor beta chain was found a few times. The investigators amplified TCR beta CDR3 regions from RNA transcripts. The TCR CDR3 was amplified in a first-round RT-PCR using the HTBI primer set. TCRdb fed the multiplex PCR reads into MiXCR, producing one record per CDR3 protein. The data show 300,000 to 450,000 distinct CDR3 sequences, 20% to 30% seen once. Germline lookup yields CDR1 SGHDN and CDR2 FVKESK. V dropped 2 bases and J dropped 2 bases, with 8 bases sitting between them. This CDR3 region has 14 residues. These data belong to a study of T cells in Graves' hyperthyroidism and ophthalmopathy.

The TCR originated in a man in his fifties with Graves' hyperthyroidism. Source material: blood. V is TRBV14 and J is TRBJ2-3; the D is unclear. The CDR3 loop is CASSQNSPTDTQYF. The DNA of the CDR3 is TGTGCCAGCAGCCAAAACAGCCCCACAGATACGCAGTATTTT.